This record looks at one T cell receptor (beta chain) sequence and its context. Its specificity is not known. These data come from a study of blood T cells in healthy people across ages. Broader study findings: More naive CD4+ cells and higher diversity marked long-lived donors relative to aged donors.

PCR was performed a second time for roughly 7 to 12 cycles using a sample-barcoded 5' primer and a J-beta primer mix. TCRdb itself ran the 5' RACE reads through MiXCR, one entry per CDR3 protein. The table has hundreds of thousands of distinct CDR3 sequences, about 25% seen once. The CDR3 has 14 residues. Germline-derived CDR1 and CDR2 are SGHRS and YFSETQ. Trimming cost V 1 base and J 6 bases, with 14 bases left between them. These data were also filed under a second study, of T cells of mothers and their children.

The sample was blood. The chain links TRBV5-1 to TRBJ2-7, with unresolved D. The sequence came from a boy younger than 18 in good health. The CDR3 here is CASSLPASSAEQYF. The CDR3 coding sequence is TGCGCCAGCAGCTTGCCAGCTTCGTCGGCCGAGCAGTACTTC.